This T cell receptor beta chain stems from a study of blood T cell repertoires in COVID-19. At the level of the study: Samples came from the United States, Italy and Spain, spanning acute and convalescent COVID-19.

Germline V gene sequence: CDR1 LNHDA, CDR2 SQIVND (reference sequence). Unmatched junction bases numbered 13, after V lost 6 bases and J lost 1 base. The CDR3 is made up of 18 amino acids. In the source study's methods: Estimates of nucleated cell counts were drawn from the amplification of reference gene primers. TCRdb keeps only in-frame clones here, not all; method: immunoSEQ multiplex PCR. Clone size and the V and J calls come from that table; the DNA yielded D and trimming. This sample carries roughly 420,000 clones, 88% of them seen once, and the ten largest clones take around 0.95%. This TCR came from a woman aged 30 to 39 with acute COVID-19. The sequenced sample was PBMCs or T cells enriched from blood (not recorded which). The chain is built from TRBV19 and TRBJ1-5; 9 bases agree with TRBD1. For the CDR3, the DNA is TGTGCCAGTAGGGAGGCCACAGGGGGCCTGACGAGCAATCAGCCCCAGCATTTT. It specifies CASREATGGLTSNQPQHF. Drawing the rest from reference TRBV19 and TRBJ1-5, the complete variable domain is DGGITQSPKYLFRKEGQNVTLSCEQNLNHDAMYWYRQDPGQGLRLIYYSQIVNDFQKGDIAEGYSVSREKKESFPLTVTSAQKNPTAFYLCASREATGGLTSNQPQHFGDGTRLSIL.